This T cell receptor beta chain was sequenced in a study of brain T cells in children with intractable seizures. Study results and limitations: Viral specificity was inferred only from CDR3 similarity; HCMV serostatus was unknown.

The germline CDR1 and CDR2 sequences are SGDLS and YYNGEE. This CDR3 comprises 13 residues. Trimming stripped 1 base from V and 3 bases from J, with 7 bases between. Patients received at least one anti-epileptic drug before surgery. Libraries were prepared by immunoSEQ multiplex PCR; TCRdb keeps only in-frame clonotypes and omits some of them. The sample lists about 120,000 clones, 85% to 95% seen once, with 3.8% in the top ten. Only one count was recorded for this clone. Its target is unknown. The V and J genes are TRBV9 and TRBJ1-1, with D possibly matching TRBD1 (5 bases). The TCR originated in a boy younger than two with hemimegalencephaly and intractable seizures. Sequenced material: peripheral blood, taken at surgery. The CDR3 reads CASSVQGDTEAFF. DNA for the CDR3: TGTGCCAGCAGCGTACAGGGTGACACTGAAGCTTTCTTT.